This TCR beta chain was sequenced for a study of blood T cell repertoires in COVID-19. Study summary: T cells, B-cell-depleted T cells, or PBMCs provided the cDNA or gDNA that served as material.

This clone has a single count. TCRdb's table, derived via immunoSEQ multiplex PCR, lists solely in-frame clones and lacks some. The sample has approximately 300,000 clones; more than 85% are singletons. Trimming cost V 4 bases and J 3 bases; bases outside gene matches: 9. The germline gives CDR1 SEHNR, CDR2 FQNEAQ (reference sequence). CDR3 size: 17 residues. Across over 20 US areas, participants ranged in age from 18 to 89 years. This sequence joins TRBV7-9 and TRBJ2-3, with 11 bases aligning to TRBD1. Specimen: PBMCs or T cells enriched from blood (not recorded which). The source is a woman in her twenties or thirties who had recovered from COVID-19. Here the CDR3 DNA reads TGTGCCAGCAGCTCGGACAGGGGGCTGCCTGGGACAGATACGCAGTATTTT. Translating gives CASSSDRGLPGTDTQYF.